Each of the 26 T cell receptor beta chains below was sequenced from the same sample in a study of CD8 T cells in ankylosing spondylitis. From the 5' RACE reads, TCRdb called clonotypes with MiXCR, one entry per CDR3 protein. This repertoire shows 240,000 or so distinct CDR3 sequences, about 10% found once; its top ten account for 6% to 8%. Specimen: blood, either unsorted or a sorted T cell fraction (not recorded which). The receptors originated from a male donor with ankylosing spondylitis or in good health (not recorded which).

The chain combines TRBV25-1 with TRBJ2-7; 8 bases line up with TRBD1. This CDR3 is 16 amino acids long. CDR1 is MGHDK and CDR2 is SYGVNS in the germline V gene. V shed 5 bases and J 1 base; nucleotides not matched to a gene: 10. The CDR3 DNA follows: TGTGCCAGCAGTATCCCGGACAGGGAGTCATCCTACGAGCAGTACTTC. Protein sequence: CASSIPDRESSYEQYF.

This clonotype was detected many times. This rearrangement joins TRBV5-1 to TRBJ2-7, with D uncertain. With 3 bases removed from V and 3 bases from J, the gap between germline ends came to 13 bases. Per germline, CDR1 SGHRS and CDR2 YFSETQ. CDR3 length: 14 residues. The CDR3 loop reads CASSSNGDHYEQYF. CDR3 sequence (DNA): TGCGCCAGCAGCTCGAATGGGGATCACTACGAGCAGTACTTC.

This clonotype was counted ten times or more. J is TRBJ1-6 and V is TRBV20-1, with D tentatively TRBD1 (5 bases). This CDR3 has 14 amino acids. Germline CDR1 is DFQATT and CDR2 is SNEGSKA (reference sequence). V dropped 6 bases and J dropped 8 bases, with 17 bases sitting between them. CDR3: CSARGVIADSPLHF. The CDR3 bases are TGCAGTGCCCGGGGGGTCATTGCAGATTCACCCCTCCACTTT.

This clonotype has at least ten counts. The chain carries TRBV21-1 and TRBJ2-7. TRBV21-1 is flagged as a pseudogene. The CDR3 is 15 residues long. DNA of the CDR3: TGTGCCAGCAGCGCCCAGACCCGGGACTCCTACGAGCAGTACTTC. Translated, it gives CASSAQTRDSYEQYF.

In its sample, this clonotype was seen a few times. The chain uses TRBV7-6 and TRBJ1-1, with 7 nucleotides matching TRBD1. Germline lookup yields CDR1 SGHVS and CDR2 FNYEAQ. CDR3 size: 14 residues. V lost 5 bases and J lost 1; bases outside the gene matches: 4. CDR3 nucleotides: TGTGCCAGCAGCGCCCGGGACAGGAACACTGAAGCTTTCTTT. Translation gives CASSARDRNTEAFF. The whole variable domain, filled in from reference TRBV7-6 and TRBJ1-1, reads GAGVSQSPRYKVTKRGQDVALRCDPISGHVSLYWYRQALGQGPEFLTYFNYEAQQDKSGLPNDRFSAERPEGSISTLTIQRTEQRDSAMYRCASSARDRNTEAFFGQGTRLTVV.

This clonotype was observed many times. This chain uses TRBV6-5 with TRBJ2-1, with D tentatively TRBD2 (5 bases). Trimming cost V 2 bases and J 2 bases, with 16 bases left between them. From germline, CDR1 is MNHEY and CDR2 SVGAGI. The CDR3 sequence is 17 residues long. The CDR3 is CASSYPLAGVTYNEQFF. Written as DNA, the CDR3 is TGTGCCAGCAGTTACCCCCTTGCCGGGGTTACCTACAATGAGCAGTTCTTC.

The gene calls are TRBV9 and TRBJ2-3; 9 bases match TRBD2. Germline lookup yields CDR1 SGDLS and CDR2 YYNGEE. There are 16 residues in the CDR3. The ends lost 6 bases at V and 3 bases at J; junction bases unmatched: 11. The CDR3 sequence: CASNLRGRAGTDTQYF. CDR3 sequence (DNA): TGTGCCAGCAACTTGCGCGGGAGGGCCGGGACAGATACGCAGTATTTT.

This clonotype has just a few counts. The V and J genes are TRBV7-2 and TRBJ2-1; D is ambiguous. The germline CDR1 and CDR2 sequences are SGHTA and FQGNSA. The CDR3 has 15 residues. The V end lost 1 base, the J end lost 0 bases, and 7 bases lay between the germline ends. CDR3 in amino acids: CASSLGPYSYNEQFF. CDR3 nucleotides: TGTGCCAGCAGCTTAGGACCATACTCCTACAATGAGCAGTTCTTC.

This clonotype turned up a few times. This sequence joins TRBV24-1 and TRBJ2-1; D not resolved. V dropped 7 bases and J dropped 8 bases, with 20 bases sitting between them. Germline V CDR1 and CDR2: KGHDR, SFDVKD. The CDR3 contains 15 residues. Here the CDR3 DNA reads TGTGCCACCAGGAATTCCGGGCCCTCCGCGGATGAGCAGTTCTTC. It specifies CATRNSGPSADEQFF.

V gene TRBV27 combines with J gene TRBJ2-5; TRBD2 might be the D (6 bases). The V and J ends lost 3 bases and 5 bases respectively, with 19 bases between them. This CDR3 is built from 16 residues. Per the germline V gene, CDR1 is MNHEY and CDR2 is SMNVEV (reference sequence). The CDR3 region has the DNA TGTGCCAGCAGTTTCGGAGGGGCTCGTGGGGTGGAGACCCAGTACTTC. Translation gives CASSFGGARGVETQYF.

This clonotype was recorded at least ten times. This CDR3 is CASSFVRGLYNEQFF. CDR3 DNA: TGTGCCAGCAGCTTCGTTCGGGGGCTTTACAATGAGCAGTTCTTC. The chain is built from TRBV11-2 and TRBJ2-1; D could derive from TRBD1 or TRBD2 (6 bases each). This CDR3 spans 15 amino acids. V was clipped by 3 bases and J by 4 bases, with 13 bases between them. Germline V gives CDR1 SGHAT, CDR2 FQNNGV.

The sample holds many counts of this clonotype. This chain uses TRBV10-2 with TRBJ1-1; a possible D gene is TRBD1 (6 bases). The CDR3 covers 16 residues. V was clipped by 5 bases and J by 1 base, with 17 bases between them. CDR1 and CDR2 from the germline V gene are WSHSY and SAAADI. The CDR3 coding sequence is TGCGCCAGCAGTCAATACAGGGCGAGGACGAACACTGAAGCTTTCTTT. Translation: CASSQYRARTNTEAFF.

This clonotype was seen more than once but under ten times. This rearrangement joins TRBV18 to TRBJ2-5; TRBD1 might be the D (6 bases). Germline CDR1 reads KGHSH; CDR2 reads LQKENI. The CDR3 runs to 14 residues. Deletions cut 5 bases from V and 5 bases from J, with 15 bases between. CDR3 nucleotides: TGTGCCAGCTCAACGGGCGCAGGGGAGGAGACCCAGTACTTC. It specifies CASSTGAGEETQYF.

Many counts were recorded for this clonotype. V gene TRBV11-2 combines with J gene TRBJ1-5; D is perhaps TRBD1 (5 bases). The CDR3 is 15 residues long. V was shortened by 5 bases and J by 2 bases, with 13 bases between the two germline ends. Germline-derived CDR1 and CDR2 are SGHAT and FQNNGV. The CDR3 DNA follows: TGTGCCAGCAGCGCGGACGGGACGGGCAATCAGCCCCAGCATTTT. This encodes CASSADGTGNQPQHF. The entire variable domain, with the rest obtained from reference TRBV11-2 and TRBJ1-5, is as follows: EAGVAQSPRYKIIEKRQSVAFWCNPISGHATLYWYQQILGQGPKLLIQFQNNGVVDDSQLPKDRFSAERLKGVDSTLKIQPAKLEDSAVYLCASSADGTGNQPQHFGDGTRLSIL.

This clonotype appeared many times. The rearrangement uses TRBV5-1 and TRBJ2-3; no firm D call. CDR1 is SGHRS and CDR2 is YFSETQ in the germline V gene. This CDR3 has 13 residues. V gave up 7 bases and J gave up 7 bases, with 16 bases separating them. CDR3 sequence: CASSVGERYTQYF. The CDR3 region has the DNA TGCGCCAGCTCCGTTGGGGAACGTTATACGCAGTATTTT.

This clonotype was recorded at least ten times. The DNA for the CDR3 is TGTGCCAGCAGCACGGCAGGGTTCGAGCAGTACTTC. Protein sequence: CASSTAGFEQYF. The chain carries TRBV6-5 and TRBJ2-7; tentative D call: TRBD1 (5 bases). V lost 6 bases to trimming and J lost 6 bases, with 12 bases between them. The CDR3 covers 12 residues. Germline V lookup: CDR1 MNHEY, CDR2 SVGAGI.

The J gene is TRBJ1-1, the V gene TRBV5-1; D might be TRBD1 (5 bases). Per the germline V gene, CDR1 is SGHRS and CDR2 is YFSETQ. Between the trimmed V and J ends, which lost 0 bases and 3 bases, there was a span of 9 bases. The CDR3 loop spans 14 amino acids. CDR3 in amino acids: CASSLDWGDTEAFF. The CDR3 DNA reads as TGCGCCAGCAGCTTGGATTGGGGGGACACTGAAGCTTTCTTT. The variable domain in full, completed from reference TRBV5-1 and TRBJ1-1, reads KAGVTQTPRYLIKTRGQQVTLSCSPISGHRSVSWYQQTPGQGLQFLFEYFSETQRNKGNFPGRFSGRQFSNSRSEMNVSTLELGDSALYLCASSLDWGDTEAFFGQGTRLTVV.

This clonotype has at least ten counts. The rearrangement uses TRBV6-1 and TRBJ1-1, with 10 positions matching TRBD1. With V trimmed by 7 bases and J by 4 bases, 12 bases remained unmatched. This CDR3 has 16 amino acids. Germline-derived CDR1 and CDR2 are MNHNS and SASEGT. CDR3 protein: CASTRGQGGRGTEAFF. As DNA, the CDR3 is TGTGCCAGCACCCGCGGACAGGGGGGACGAGGCACTGAAGCTTTCTTT.

This clonotype was seen many times. The genes are TRBV4-1 and TRBJ2-5; no definite D call. This CDR3 has 14 residues. The germline V gene has CDR1 MGHRA and CDR2 YSYEKL. With 4 bases removed from V and 1 base from J, the gap between germline ends came to 10 bases. The CDR3 coding sequence is TGCGCCAGCAGCCGTGAGGTTCCCCAAGAGACCCAGTACTTC. This sequence encodes CASSREVPQETQYF.

In its sample, this clonotype was seen many times. V is TRBV28 and J is TRBJ1-2, with a weak D call TRBD1 (6 bases). The CDR3 has 14 residues. Germline assignment: CDR1 MDHEN and CDR2 SYDVKM. Trimming stripped 3 bases from V and 5 bases from J, with 13 bases between. The CDR3 DNA follows: TGTGCCAGCAGTTTTGGGACAAATTCATATGGCTACACCTTC. It codes for CASSFGTNSYGYTF.

The chain combines TRBV7-2 with TRBJ2-7; TRBD1 agrees at 9 bases. Germline loops: CDR1 SGHTA, CDR2 FQGNSA. J gave up 3 bases and V 5 bases, and 11 bases lay outside the gene matches. This CDR3 region has 16 residues. The CDR3 here is CASSQEQRQGGYEQYF. CDR3 nucleotide sequence: TGTGCCAGCAGCCAAGAACAAAGACAGGGGGGCTACGAGCAGTACTTC.

This clonotype occurred a few times. This sequence joins TRBV6-2 or TRBV6-3 and TRBJ2-5; possible D gene TRBD2, 6 bases. The ends were cut back, 1 base at V and 1 base at J, with 7 bases in the middle. Germline V gene sequence: CDR1 MNHEY, CDR2 SVGEGT. This CDR3 has 14 residues. The chain's CDR3 is CASSYLRGQETQYF. The CDR3 DNA reads as TGTGCCAGCAGTTACTTGCGGGGCCAAGAGACCCAGTACTTC.

This clonotype was recorded a few times. The chain couples TRBV7-9 to TRBJ2-7, with D tentatively TRBD1 (6 bases). The CDR3 has 14 residues. V lost 5 bases to trimming and J lost 5 bases, with 16 bases between them. From germline, CDR1 is SEHNR and CDR2 FQNEAQ (reference sequence). The CDR3 DNA follows: TGTGCCAGCAGCAACGGGGACACTTCCCACGAGCAGTACTTC. Encoded protein: CASSNGDTSHEQYF. The complete variable domain, with remaining parts taken from reference TRBV7-9 and TRBJ2-7, reads DTGVSQNPRHKITKRGQNVTFRCDPISEHNRLYWYRQTLGQGPEFLTYFQNEAQLEKSRLLSDRFSAERPKGSFSTLEIQRTEQGDSAMYLCASSNGDTSHEQYFGPGTRLTVT.

The chain employs TRBV10-3 and TRBJ1-2; D is possibly TRBD1 (6 bases). This CDR3 has 15 residues. V lost 5 bases and J 1 base, leaving 14 bases between the germline ends. CDR1 is ENHRY and CDR2 is SYGVKD in the germline V gene. CDR3 residues: CAISKQGPYNYGYTF. In DNA form, the CDR3 reads TGTGCCATCAGTAAACAGGGTCCCTATAACTATGGCTACACCTTC.

This clonotype has a count of ten or more. V usage is TRBV5-1 and J usage is TRBJ2-7; 10 nucleotides match TRBD2. The CDR3 is 18 residues long. V was pared by 4 bases and J by 3 bases, with 16 bases of the junction left unmatched. The V gene's germline CDR1 is SGHRS and CDR2 YFSETQ. CDR3: CASSAKTSGTPTGYEQYF. Written as DNA, the CDR3 is TGCGCCAGCAGCGCGAAAACTAGCGGGACCCCAACCGGCTACGAGCAGTACTTC.

This clonotype was detected ten times or more. The CDR3 sequence: CASSPVVDTQYF. The CDR3 DNA is TGTGCCAGCAGTCCCGTGGTGGATACGCAGTATTTT. V is TRBV12-3 or TRBV12-4 and J is TRBJ2-3, with D uncertain. This CDR3 has 12 amino acids. V lost 5 bases to trimming and J lost 6 bases, with 9 bases between them.